Listed below are T cell receptor beta chains from one sample, sequenced in a study of blood T cell repertoires in COVID-19. The data were produced by immunoSEQ multiplex PCR, yet TCRdb's version contains in-frame clones alone and is incomplete. Here the sample spans 240,000 or so clones, around 90% being singletons. Sequenced sample: peripheral blood. These receptors all come from a woman between 40 and 50 years old who had recovered from COVID-19. Both conserved end residues are trimmed from each CDR3. A D gene is named only where the DNA matches it firmly.

>TRBV29-1|.|11
SVEFTSNYGYT
>TRBV18|TRBD2|13
ASSPPGLAVDEQF
>TRBV2|TRBD1|14
ASSEALQGINYGYT
>TRBV7-2|.|11
ATKHASTDTQY
>TRBV18|TRBD1|16
ASSPPLGRPGGVETQY
>TRBV7-9|.|11
ASSLEHHYGYT
>TRBV15|TRBD1|13
ATSRRDRAGNTIY
>TRBV3-1/TRBV3-2|.|12
ASSQRGGNEKLF
>TRBV7-8|.|13
ASSLATGTYNEQF
>TRBV11-3|.|11
ASSPGPSTEAF
>TRBV9|.|13
ASSVGRGAGNEQF
>TRBV9|.|13
ASSPPGRGYNEQF
>TRBV7-9|.|11
ASSLTQGETQY
>TRBV5-6|.|9
ASSFFDEQF
>TRBV7-2|TRBD1|10
ASSTRTGEAF
>TRBV19|TRBD2|13
ASSIGLAGPETQY
>TRBV19|.|11
ASQDGLGYGYT
>TRBV5-1|TRBD2|11
ASRRERSYEQY
>TRBV24-1|.|12
ATSDPARGNEQF
>TRBV25-1|.|13
ASSEWGGEGYGYT
>TRBV7-2|TRBD1|14
ASSSYPGQGIYEQY
>TRBV3-1/TRBV3-2|TRBD2|18
ASSPPYLTSGRASRETQY
>TRBV7-7|TRBD2|12
ASSMSGTGETQY
>TRBV28|TRBD1|11
ASRRDSLGGYT
>TRBV29-1|TRBD2|9
SATSPGEQF
>TRBV6-2/TRBV6-3|TRBD1|12
ASSRTGGGQPQH
>TRBV9|.|11
ASREIQGVEAF
>TRBV4-3|TRBD2|13
ASSQTSGRGNEQF
>TRBV7-8|.|13
ASTAPGGGNQPQH
>TRBV20-1|.|13
SASEGTSFADTQY
>TRBV11-2|.|9
ASQRGAGYT
>TRBV10-3|.|12
AISARDTNTEAF
>TRBV7-9|.|15
ASSLVAAISGANVLT